This paragraph reports one T cell receptor (beta chain). The antigen is undetermined. V lost 0 bases, J lost 0 bases, and 12 bases lay in between. The CDR3 sequence is 17 residues long. CDR1 SGDLS and CDR2 YYNGEE come from the germline V gene. PCR involved 60 Vbeta and 13 Jbeta primers. Per the study methods: It was a later analysis that counted about 80 million unique TCR beta chains, of which about 10 million were shared. Profiling relied on immunoSEQ multiplex PCR, and the TCRdb table lists in-frame clones only, not all of them. That table is the source of V, J and clone size, and D and trimming were worked out from the DNA. The sample includes approximately 72,000 clones. These data are taken from a study of cytomegalovirus exposure and HLA in healthy donors. The study, taken as a whole, reports: Associated with HLA alleles at 0.05 false discovery rate in a later analysis were 16,951 TCR beta sequences. Overall, approximately 150 TCR beta chains were annotated as cytomegalovirus-associated.

This TCR was sampled from a man aged 35 to 55 in good health and CMV-seronegative. The sample comprised PBMCs. This chain links TRBV9 with TRBJ1-4; the D is unclear. The CDR3 sequence: CASSVGGGPATNEKLFF. The CDR3 coding sequence is TGTGCCAGCAGCGTAGGGGGAGGGCCTGCAACTAATGAAAAACTGTTTTTT. The variable domain in full, completed from reference TRBV9 and TRBJ1-4, reads DSGVTQTPKHLITATGQRVTLRCSPRSGDLSVYWYQQSLDQGLQFLIQYYNGEERAKGNILERFSAQQFPDLHSELNLSSLELGDSALYFCASSVGGGPATNEKLFFGSGTQLSVL.